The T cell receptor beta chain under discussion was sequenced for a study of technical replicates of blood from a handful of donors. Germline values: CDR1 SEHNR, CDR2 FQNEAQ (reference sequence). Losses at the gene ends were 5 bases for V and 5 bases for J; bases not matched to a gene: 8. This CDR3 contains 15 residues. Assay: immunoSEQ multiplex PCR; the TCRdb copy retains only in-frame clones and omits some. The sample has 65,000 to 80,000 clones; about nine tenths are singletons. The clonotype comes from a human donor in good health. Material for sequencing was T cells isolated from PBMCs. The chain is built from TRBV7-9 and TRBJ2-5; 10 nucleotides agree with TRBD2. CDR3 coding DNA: TGTGCCAGCAGCCCAGTAGCGGGAGGACTGGAGACCCAGTACTTC. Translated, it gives CASSPVAGGLETQYF.